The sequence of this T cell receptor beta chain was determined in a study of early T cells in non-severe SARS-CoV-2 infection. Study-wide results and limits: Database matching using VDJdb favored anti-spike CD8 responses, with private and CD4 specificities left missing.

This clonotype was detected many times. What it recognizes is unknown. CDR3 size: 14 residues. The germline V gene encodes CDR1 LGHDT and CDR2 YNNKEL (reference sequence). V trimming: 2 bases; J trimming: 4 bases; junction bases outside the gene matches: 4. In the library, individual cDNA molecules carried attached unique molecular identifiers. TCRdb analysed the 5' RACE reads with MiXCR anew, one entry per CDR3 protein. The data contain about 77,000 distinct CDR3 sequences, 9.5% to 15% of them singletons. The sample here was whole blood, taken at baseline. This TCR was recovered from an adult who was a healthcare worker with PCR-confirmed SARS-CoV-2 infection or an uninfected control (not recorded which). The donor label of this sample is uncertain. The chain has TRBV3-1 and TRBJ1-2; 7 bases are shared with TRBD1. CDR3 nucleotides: TGTGCCAGCAGCCAAAGGGGACAGTCCTATGGCTACACCTTC. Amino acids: CASSQRGQSYGYTF.